This TCR beta chain was recorded in a study of Ad26.COV2.S vaccination and SARS-CoV-2 variants. Study conclusions and caveats: Marked by substantial breadth, spike-specific CD8+ and CD4+ T cell responses were reportedly seen after vaccination.

Sequenced by immunoSEQ multiplex PCR; TCRdb stores in-frame clones only, minus some. The sample comprises about 280,000 clones, about 90% of which are singletons, and about 3.5% rests with the top ten. Details on this clone: Its antigen is unknown.

CDR1 SGHDT and CDR2 YYEEEE come from the germline V gene. V dropped 1 base and J dropped 2 bases, with 11 bases sitting between them. The CDR3 extends over 15 amino acids. The treatment: approximately 18 received Ad26.COV2.S at low or high dose, single or two shots; several received placebo; per-sample allocation not given. Sampling occurred on day 63 after the first vaccine or placebo injection. Its platform was an Ad26 vector, and its expressed antigen was Wuhan-strain SARS-CoV-2 spike. The source is a person between 18 and 60 years old who received the Ad26.COV2.S COVID-19 vaccine or a placebo. The source was peripheral blood, collected in a trial of Ad26.COV2.S vaccine versus placebo. The chain uses TRBV5-6 and TRBJ2-3; D unclear. CDR3 in DNA: TGTGCCAGCAGCTTGCGGGCAGGAATCACAGATACGCAGTATTTT. Its protein is CASSLRAGITDTQYF.